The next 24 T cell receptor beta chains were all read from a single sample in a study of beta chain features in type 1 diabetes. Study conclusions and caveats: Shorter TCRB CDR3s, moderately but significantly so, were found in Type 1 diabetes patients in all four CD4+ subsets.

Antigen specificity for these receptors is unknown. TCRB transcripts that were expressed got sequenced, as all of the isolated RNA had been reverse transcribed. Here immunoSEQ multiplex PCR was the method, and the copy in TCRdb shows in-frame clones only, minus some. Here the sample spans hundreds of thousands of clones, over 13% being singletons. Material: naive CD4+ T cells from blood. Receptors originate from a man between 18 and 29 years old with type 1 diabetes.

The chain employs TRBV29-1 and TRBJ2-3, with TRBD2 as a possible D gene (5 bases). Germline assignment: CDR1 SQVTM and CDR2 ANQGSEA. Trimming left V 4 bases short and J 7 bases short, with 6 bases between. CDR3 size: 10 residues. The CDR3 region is CSVGGYTQYF. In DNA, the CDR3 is TGCAGCGTTGGAGGGTATACGCAGTATTTT.

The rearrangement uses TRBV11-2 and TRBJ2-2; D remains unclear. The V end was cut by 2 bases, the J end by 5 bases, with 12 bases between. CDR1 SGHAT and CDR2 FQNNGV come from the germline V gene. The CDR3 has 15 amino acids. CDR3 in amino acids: CASSLSPPMTGELFF. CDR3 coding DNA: TGTGCCAGCAGCTTAAGCCCTCCAATGACCGGGGAGCTGTTTTTT.

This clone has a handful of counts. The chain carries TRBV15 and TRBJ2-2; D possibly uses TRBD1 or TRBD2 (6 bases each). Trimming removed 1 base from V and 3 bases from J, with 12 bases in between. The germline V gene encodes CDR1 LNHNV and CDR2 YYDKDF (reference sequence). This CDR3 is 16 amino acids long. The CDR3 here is CATSRAWGADTGELFF. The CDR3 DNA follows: TGTGCCACCAGCAGAGCCTGGGGGGCGGACACCGGGGAGCTGTTTTTT.

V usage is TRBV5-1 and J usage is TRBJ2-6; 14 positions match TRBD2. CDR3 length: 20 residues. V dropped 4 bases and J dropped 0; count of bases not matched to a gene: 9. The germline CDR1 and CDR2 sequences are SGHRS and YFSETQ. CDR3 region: CASSQLSTSGRASGANVLTF. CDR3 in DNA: TGCGCCAGCAGCCAACTCTCGACTAGCGGGAGGGCCTCTGGGGCCAACGTCCTGACTTTC.

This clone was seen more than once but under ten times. This CDR3 reads CASNPQGGETQYF. DNA of the CDR3: TGTGCCAGCAATCCACAGGGAGGAGAGACCCAGTACTTC. V usage is TRBV5-6 and J usage is TRBJ2-5; D tentatively reads TRBD1 or TRBD2 (6 bases each). Trimming left V 6 bases short and J 4 bases short, with 13 bases between. Germline CDR1 reads SGHDT; CDR2 reads YYEEEE. The CDR3 length is 13 residues.

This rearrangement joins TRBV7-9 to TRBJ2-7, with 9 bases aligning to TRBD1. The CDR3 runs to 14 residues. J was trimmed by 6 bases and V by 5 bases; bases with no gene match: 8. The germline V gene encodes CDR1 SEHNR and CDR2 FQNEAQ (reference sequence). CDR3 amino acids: CASSLTGGLGEQYF. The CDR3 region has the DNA TGTGCCAGCAGCCTCACAGGGGGCCTCGGCGAGCAGTACTTC.

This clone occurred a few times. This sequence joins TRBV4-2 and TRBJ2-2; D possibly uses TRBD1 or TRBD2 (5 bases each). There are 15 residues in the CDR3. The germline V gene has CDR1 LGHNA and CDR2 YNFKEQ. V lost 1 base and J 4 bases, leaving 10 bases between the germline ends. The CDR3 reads CASSQARAGTGELFF. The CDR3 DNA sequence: TGTGCCAGCAGCCAAGCCAGGGCGGGCACCGGGGAGCTGTTTTTT.

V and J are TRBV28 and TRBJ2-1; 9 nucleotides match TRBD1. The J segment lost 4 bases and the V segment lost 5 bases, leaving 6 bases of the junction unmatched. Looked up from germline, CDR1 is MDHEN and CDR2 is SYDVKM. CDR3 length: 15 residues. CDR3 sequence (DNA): TGTGCCAGCAGTACCCCGGGACAGGGATACAATGAGCAGTTCTTC. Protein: CASSTPGQGYNEQFF. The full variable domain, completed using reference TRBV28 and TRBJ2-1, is DVKVTQSSRYLVKRTGEKVFLECVQDMDHENMFWYRQDPGLGLRLIYFSYDVKMKEKGDIPEGYSVSREKKERFSLILESASTNQTSMYLCASSTPGQGYNEQFFGPGTRLTVL.

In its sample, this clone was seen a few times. Here the CDR3 reads CASTAFEAFF. For the CDR3, the DNA is TGTGCCAGTACAGCGTTTGAAGCTTTCTTT. This sequence joins TRBV19 and TRBJ1-1; D is uncertain. CDR1 is LNHDA, CDR2 SQIVND, per germline (reference sequence). With 7 bases removed from V and 7 bases from J, the gap between germline ends came to 7 bases. The CDR3 sequence is 10 residues long.

The CDR3 reads CASSQLLPGTGGIEQYF. The CDR3 DNA follows: TGTGCCAGCAGCCAACTCCTCCCCGGGACAGGGGGGATTGAGCAGTACTTC. The chain has TRBV4-2 and TRBJ2-7, with 11 bases aligning to TRBD1. Trimming removed 2 bases from V and 7 bases from J; junction bases left unmatched: 13. The germline CDR1 and CDR2 sequences are LGHNA and YNFKEQ. This CDR3 has 17 residues.

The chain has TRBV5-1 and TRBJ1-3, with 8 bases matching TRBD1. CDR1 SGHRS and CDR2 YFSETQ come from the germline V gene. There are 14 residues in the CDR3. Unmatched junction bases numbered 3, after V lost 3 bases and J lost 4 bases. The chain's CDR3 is CASSSGTGGNTIYF. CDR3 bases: TGCGCCAGCAGCTCCGGGACAGGAGGAAACACCATATATTTT.

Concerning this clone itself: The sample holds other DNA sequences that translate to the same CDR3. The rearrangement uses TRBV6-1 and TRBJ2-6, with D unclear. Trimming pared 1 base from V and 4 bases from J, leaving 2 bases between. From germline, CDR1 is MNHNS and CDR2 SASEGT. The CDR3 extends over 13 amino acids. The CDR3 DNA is TGTGCCAGCAGTGAAGTAGGGGCCAACGTCCTGACTTTC. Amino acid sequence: CASSEVGANVLTF.

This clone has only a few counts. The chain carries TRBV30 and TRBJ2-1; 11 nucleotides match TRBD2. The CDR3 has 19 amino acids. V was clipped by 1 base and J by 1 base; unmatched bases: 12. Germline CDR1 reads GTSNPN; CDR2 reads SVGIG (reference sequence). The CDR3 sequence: CAWSGNLAGGPDSYNEQFF. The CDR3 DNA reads TGTGCCTGGAGTGGGAATCTAGCGGGAGGTCCTGATTCCTACAATGAGCAGTTCTTC. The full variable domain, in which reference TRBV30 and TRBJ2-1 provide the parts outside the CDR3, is SQTIHQWPATLVQPVGSPLSLECTVEGTSNPNLYWYRQAAGRGLQLLFYSVGIGQISSEVPQNLSASRPQDRQFILSSKKLLLSDSGFYLCAWSGNLAGGPDSYNEQFFGPGTRLTVL.

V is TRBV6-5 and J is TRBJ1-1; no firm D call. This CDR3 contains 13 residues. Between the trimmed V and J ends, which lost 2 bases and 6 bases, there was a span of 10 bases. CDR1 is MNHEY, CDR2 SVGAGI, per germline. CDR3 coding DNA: TGTGCCAGCAGTTACGACACTCTGGCTGAAGCTTTCTTT. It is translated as CASSYDTLAEAFF.

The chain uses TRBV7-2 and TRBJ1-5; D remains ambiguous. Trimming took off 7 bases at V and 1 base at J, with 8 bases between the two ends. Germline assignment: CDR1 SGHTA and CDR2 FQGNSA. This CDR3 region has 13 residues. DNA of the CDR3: TGTGCCAGCACTTCGGGAAGCAATCAGCCCCAGCATTTT. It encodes CASTSGSNQPQHF. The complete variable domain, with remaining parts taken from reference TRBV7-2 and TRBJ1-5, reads GAGVSQSPSNKVTEKGKDVELRCDPISGHTALYWYRQSLGQGLEFLIYFQGNSAPDKSGLPSDRFSAERTGGSVSTLTIQRTQQEDSAVYLCASTSGSNQPQHFGDGTRLSIL.

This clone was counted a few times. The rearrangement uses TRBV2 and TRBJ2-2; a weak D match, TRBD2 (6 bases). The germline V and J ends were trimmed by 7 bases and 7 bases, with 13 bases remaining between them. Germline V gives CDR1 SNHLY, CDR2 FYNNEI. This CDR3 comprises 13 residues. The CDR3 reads CASTPGVGGELFF. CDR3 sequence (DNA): TGTGCCAGCACCCCGGGGGTCGGCGGGGAGCTGTTTTTT.

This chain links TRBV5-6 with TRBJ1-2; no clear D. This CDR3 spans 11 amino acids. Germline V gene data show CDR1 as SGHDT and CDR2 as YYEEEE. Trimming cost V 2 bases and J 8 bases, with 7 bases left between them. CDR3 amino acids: CASSLRGGYTF. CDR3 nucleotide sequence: TGTGCCAGCAGCTTAAGAGGCGGCTACACCTTC.

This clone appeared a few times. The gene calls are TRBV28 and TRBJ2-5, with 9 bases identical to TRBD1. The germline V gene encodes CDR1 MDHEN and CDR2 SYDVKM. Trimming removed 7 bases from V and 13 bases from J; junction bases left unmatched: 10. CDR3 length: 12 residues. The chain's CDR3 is CASIATGGPPYF. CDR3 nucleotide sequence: TGTGCCAGCATTGCGACAGGGGGTCCCCCGTACTTC.

CDR3 loop: CASSLISTGTRTLTQYF. The CDR3 region has the DNA TGTGCCAGCAGCTTAATAAGCACCGGGACTAGAACCTTGACGCAGTATTTT. The V gene is TRBV11-1, the J gene TRBJ2-3; 8 bases line up with TRBD2. Trimming at V came to 2 bases and at J to 9 bases, leaving 16 bases not matched to a gene. The germline gives CDR1 SGHAT, CDR2 FQDESV (reference sequence). The CDR3 is 17 residues long.

The CDR3, as DNA: TGTGCCAGCAGCCTCAACCAACGCGTCCACGAGCAGTACTTC. It is translated as CASSLNQRVHEQYF. V and J are TRBV6-5 and TRBJ2-7; D is ambiguous. Germline V gene data show CDR1 as MNHEY and CDR2 as SVGAGI. The CDR3 sequence is 14 residues long. With 6 bases removed from V and 5 bases from J, the gap between germline ends came to 17 bases.

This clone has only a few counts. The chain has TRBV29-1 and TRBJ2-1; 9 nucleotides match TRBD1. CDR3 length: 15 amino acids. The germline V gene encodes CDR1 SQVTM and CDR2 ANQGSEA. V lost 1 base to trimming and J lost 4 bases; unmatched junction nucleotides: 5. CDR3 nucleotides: TGCAGCGTTGAAGCAGAAGGGACAGGGTACAATGAGCAGTTCTTC. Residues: CSVEAEGTGYNEQFF.

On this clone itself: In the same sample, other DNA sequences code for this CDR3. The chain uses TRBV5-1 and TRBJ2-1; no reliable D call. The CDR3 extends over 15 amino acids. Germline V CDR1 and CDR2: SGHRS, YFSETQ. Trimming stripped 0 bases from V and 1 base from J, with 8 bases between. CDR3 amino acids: CASSLVAGSYNEQFF. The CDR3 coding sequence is TGCGCCAGCAGCTTGGTGGCAGGTTCCTACAATGAGCAGTTCTTC.

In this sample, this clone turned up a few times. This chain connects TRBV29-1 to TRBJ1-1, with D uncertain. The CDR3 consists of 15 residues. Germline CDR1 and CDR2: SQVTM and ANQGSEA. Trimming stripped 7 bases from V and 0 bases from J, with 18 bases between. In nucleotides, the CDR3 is TGCAGCGCTCGATGGCGGAGGAGGATGAACACTGAAGCTTTCTTT. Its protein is CSARWRRRMNTEAFF.

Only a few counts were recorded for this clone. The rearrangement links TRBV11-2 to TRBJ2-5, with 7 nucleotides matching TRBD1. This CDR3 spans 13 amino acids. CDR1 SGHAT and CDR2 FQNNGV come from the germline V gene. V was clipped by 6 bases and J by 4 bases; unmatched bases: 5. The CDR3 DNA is TGTGCCAGCAGGTTGACAGGGTTAGAGACCCAGTACTTC. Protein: CASRLTGLETQYF.